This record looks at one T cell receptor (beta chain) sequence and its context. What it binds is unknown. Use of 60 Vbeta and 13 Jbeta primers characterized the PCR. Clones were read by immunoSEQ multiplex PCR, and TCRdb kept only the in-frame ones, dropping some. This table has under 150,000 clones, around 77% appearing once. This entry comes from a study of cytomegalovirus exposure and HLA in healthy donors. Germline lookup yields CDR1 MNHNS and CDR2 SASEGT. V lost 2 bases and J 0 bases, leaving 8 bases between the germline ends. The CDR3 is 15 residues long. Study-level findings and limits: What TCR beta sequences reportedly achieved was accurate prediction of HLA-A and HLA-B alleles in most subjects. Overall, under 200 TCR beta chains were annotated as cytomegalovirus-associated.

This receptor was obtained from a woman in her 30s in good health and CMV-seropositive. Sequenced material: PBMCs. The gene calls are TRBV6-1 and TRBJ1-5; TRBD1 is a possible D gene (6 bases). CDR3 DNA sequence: TGTGCCAGCAGTGAACAGGGGAATAGCAATCAGCCCCAGCATTTT. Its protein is CASSEQGNSNQPQHF.